This TCR beta chain was recorded in a study of glioma-infiltrating T cells. Many counts were recorded for this clonotype. TCR alpha and beta CDR3 regions were amplified from RNA using iRepertoire nested multiplex PCR. TCRdb reprocessed the multiplex PCR reads with MiXCR, giving one entry per CDR3 protein. The sample lists about 110,000 distinct CDR3 sequences, around 25% occurring once. The CDR3 covers 15 residues. CDR1 is MNHEY, CDR2 SMNVEV, per germline (reference sequence). J gave up 5 bases and V 4 bases, and 10 bases lay outside the gene matches. This receptor was obtained from a human donor with low-grade glioma or glioblastoma, undergoing nonglioma brain surgery, or in good health (not recorded which). The rearrangement uses TRBV27 and TRBJ2-7; 8 positions match TRBD2. What was sequenced was glioma tissue, nonneoplastic brain tissue, or PBMCs (not recorded which). The CDR3 here is CASSSPAGASDEQYF. For the CDR3, the DNA is TGTGCCAGCAGTTCCCCAGCGGGAGCATCTGACGAGCAGTACTTC.